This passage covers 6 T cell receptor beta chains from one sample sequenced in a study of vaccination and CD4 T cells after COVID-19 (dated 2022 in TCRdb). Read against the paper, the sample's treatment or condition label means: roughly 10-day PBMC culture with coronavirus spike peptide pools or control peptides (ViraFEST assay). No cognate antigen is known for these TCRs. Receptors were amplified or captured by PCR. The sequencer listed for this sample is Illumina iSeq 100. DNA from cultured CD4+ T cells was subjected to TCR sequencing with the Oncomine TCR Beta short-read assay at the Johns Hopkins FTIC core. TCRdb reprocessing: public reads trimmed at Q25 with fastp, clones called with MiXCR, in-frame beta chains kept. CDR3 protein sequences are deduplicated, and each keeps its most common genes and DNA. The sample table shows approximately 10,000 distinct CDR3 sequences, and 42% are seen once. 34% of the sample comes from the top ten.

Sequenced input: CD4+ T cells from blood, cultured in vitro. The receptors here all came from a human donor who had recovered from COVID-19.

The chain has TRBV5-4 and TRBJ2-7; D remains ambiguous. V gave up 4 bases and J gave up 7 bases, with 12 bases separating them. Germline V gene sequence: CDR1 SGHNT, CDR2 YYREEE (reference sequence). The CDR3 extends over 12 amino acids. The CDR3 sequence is CASSQWGGEQYF. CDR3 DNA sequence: TGTGCCAGCAGCCAGTGGGGTGGTGAGCAGTACTTC.

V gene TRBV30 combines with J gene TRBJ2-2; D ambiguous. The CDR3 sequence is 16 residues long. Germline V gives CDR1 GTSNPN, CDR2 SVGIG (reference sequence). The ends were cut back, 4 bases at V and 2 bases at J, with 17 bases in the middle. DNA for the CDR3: TGTGCCTGGAAAAACAGTGTCGGCATTAACACCGGGGAGCTGTTTTTT. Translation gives CAWKNSVGINTGELFF.

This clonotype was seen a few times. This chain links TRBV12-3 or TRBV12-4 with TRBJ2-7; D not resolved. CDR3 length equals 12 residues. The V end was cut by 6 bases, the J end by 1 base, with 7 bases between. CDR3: CASSSDSYEQYF. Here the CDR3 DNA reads TGTGCCAGCAGCTCAGATTCCTACGAGCAGTACTTC.

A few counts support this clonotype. The CDR3 sequence is CASSLAVGSTEAFF. CDR3 sequence (DNA): TGTGCCAGCAGCTTAGCGGTAGGGAGCACTGAAGCTTTCTTT. The V and J genes are TRBV11-2 and TRBJ1-1, with D unresolved. This CDR3 spans 14 amino acids. CDR1 and CDR2 (germline): SGHAT, FQNNGV. V was trimmed by 1 base and J by 4 bases, leaving 10 bases between them.

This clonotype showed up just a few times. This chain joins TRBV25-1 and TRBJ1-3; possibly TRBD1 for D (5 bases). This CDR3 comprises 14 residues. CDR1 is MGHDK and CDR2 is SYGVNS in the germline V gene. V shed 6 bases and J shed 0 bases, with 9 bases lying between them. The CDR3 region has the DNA TGTGCCAGCAGCGGGACGGACTCTGGAAACACCATATATTTT. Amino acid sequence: CASSGTDSGNTIYF. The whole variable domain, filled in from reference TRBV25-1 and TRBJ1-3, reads EADIYQTPRYLVIGTGKKITLECSQTMGHDKMYWYQQDPGMELHLIHYSYGVNSTEKGDLSSESTVSRIRTEHFPLTLESARPSHTSQYLCASSGTDSGNTIYFGEGSWLTVV.

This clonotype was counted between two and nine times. CDR3 nucleotides: TGTGCCAGCAGCTCTCAGACAGGCCTTAACACTGAAGCTTTCTTT. Its translation: CASSSQTGLNTEAFF. The chain uses TRBV7-2 and TRBJ1-1; D possibly corresponds to TRBD1 (6 bases). CDR1 and CDR2 from the germline V gene are SGHTA and FQGNSA. V gave up 4 bases and J gave up 2 bases, with 14 bases separating them. The length of the CDR3 is 15 residues.